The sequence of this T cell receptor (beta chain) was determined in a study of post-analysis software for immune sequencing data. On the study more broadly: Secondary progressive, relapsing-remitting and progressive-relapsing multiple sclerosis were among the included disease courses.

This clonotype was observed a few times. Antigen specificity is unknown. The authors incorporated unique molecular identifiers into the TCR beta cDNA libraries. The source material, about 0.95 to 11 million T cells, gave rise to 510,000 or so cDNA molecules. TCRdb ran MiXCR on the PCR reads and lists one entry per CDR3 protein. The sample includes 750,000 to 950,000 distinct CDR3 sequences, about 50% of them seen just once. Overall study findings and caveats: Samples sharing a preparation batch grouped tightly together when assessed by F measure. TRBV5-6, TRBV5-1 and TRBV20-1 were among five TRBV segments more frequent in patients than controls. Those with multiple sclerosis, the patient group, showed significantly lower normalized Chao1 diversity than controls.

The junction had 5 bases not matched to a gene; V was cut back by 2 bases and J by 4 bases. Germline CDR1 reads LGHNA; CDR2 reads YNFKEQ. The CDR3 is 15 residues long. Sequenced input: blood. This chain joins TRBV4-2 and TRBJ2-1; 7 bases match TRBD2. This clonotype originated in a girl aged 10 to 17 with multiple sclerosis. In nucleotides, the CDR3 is TGTGCCAGCAGCCAATTTACGGGAGGTTACAATGAGCAGTTCTTC. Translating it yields CASSQFTGGYNEQFF.